What follows are 18 T cell receptor beta chains derived from one specimen sequenced in a study of T cells in Graves' hyperthyroidism and ophthalmopathy. The TCR beta CDR3 regions underwent amplification using RNA transcripts as the source. In the first-round RT-PCR of the TCR CDR3, the HTBI primer set was used. TCRdb re-called the multiplex PCR reads through MiXCR, storing one row per CDR3 protein. In the table there are 300,000 to 400,000 distinct CDR3 sequences, 18% of which are singletons. Sequenced material: blood. These receptors were taken from a woman aged 45-60 years with Graves' hyperthyroidism.

V usage is TRBV24-1 and J usage is TRBJ2-2; 8 bases line up with TRBD2. CDR3 length: 15 amino acids. V was pared by 3 bases and J by 7 bases, with 6 bases of the junction left unmatched. Germline V gene data show CDR1 as KGHDR and CDR2 as SFDVKD. The CDR3 DNA reads as TGTGCCACCAGTGATACAGGGACTAGAAGCGGGGAGCTGTTTTTT. Protein product: CATSDTGTRSGELFF.

This clonotype was recorded many times. CDR3 nucleotide sequence: TGTGCCAGCAGCCCGGCGGGGAAGCAGTACTTC. Encoded protein: CASSPAGKQYF. This sequence joins TRBV28 and TRBJ2-7; weak D call: TRBD2 (6 bases). Trimming cost V 6 bases and J 8 bases, with 11 bases left between them. Germline assignment: CDR1 MDHEN and CDR2 SYDVKM. The CDR3 spans 11 residues. The full variable domain, rest sourced from reference TRBV28 and TRBJ2-7, is DVKVTQSSRYLVKRTGEKVFLECVQDMDHENMFWYRQDPGLGLRLIYFSYDVKMKEKGDIPEGYSVSREKKERFSLILESASTNQTSMYLCASSPAGKQYFGPGTRLTVT.

This clonotype has at least ten counts. This chain joins TRBV28 and TRBJ2-7; D might be TRBD1 (6 bases). Germline V gene data show CDR1 as MDHEN and CDR2 as SYDVKM. The CDR3 has 13 residues. Trimming removed 6 bases from V and 6 bases from J, with 15 bases in between. The CDR3 sequence is CASSPSGVREQYF. The CDR3 DNA sequence: TGTGCCAGCAGCCCCTCAGGGGTACGCGAGCAGTACTTC.

In nucleotides, the CDR3 is TGCGCCAGCAGCTCGACCCCAGGACCCCCCGGCGAGCAGTACTTC. Translated, it gives CASSSTPGPPGEQYF. This chain links TRBV4-1 with TRBJ2-7, with unresolved D. V lost 5 bases to trimming and J lost 6 bases, with 20 bases between them. Germline values: CDR1 MGHRA, CDR2 YSYEKL. The CDR3 spans 15 residues.

V is TRBV7-3 and J is TRBJ2-2, with TRBD2 matching over 9 bases. This CDR3 spans 16 amino acids. V lost 1 base and J lost 5; bases outside the gene matches: 5. The germline gives CDR1 SGHTA, CDR2 FQGTGA. CDR3 region: CASSLNPSGGTGELFF. The CDR3 DNA follows: TGTGCCAGCAGCTTAAATCCCAGCGGGGGGACCGGGGAGCTGTTTTTT.

In its sample, this clonotype was seen many times. The chain couples TRBV20-1 to TRBJ1-1; maybe TRBD1 (5 bases). The germline V and J ends were trimmed by 3 bases and 0 bases, with 8 bases remaining between them. The CDR3 spans 13 residues. Germline V lookup: CDR1 DFQATT, CDR2 SNEGSKA (reference sequence). CDR3 coding DNA: TGCAGTGCTAGTAGGGGACTGAACACTGAAGCTTTCTTT. Translated, it gives CSASRGLNTEAFF.

This clonotype turned up a few times. The J gene is TRBJ2-5, the V gene TRBV6-1; tentatively, D is TRBD2 (6 bases). CDR1 is MNHNS, CDR2 SASEGT, per germline. This CDR3 is 13 amino acids long. The V and J ends lost 6 bases and 0 bases respectively, with 8 bases between them. This CDR3 reads CASRSGYQETQYF. CDR3 DNA: TGTGCCAGCAGGAGCGGGTACCAAGAGACCCAGTACTTC.

The chain links TRBV12-5 to TRBJ2-7, with 12 positions matching TRBD2. Looked up from germline, CDR1 is LGHNT and CDR2 is FRNRAP. V lost 3 bases to trimming and J lost 0 bases; unmatched junction nucleotides: 15. The CDR3 covers 20 residues. CDR3 protein: CASGFPRSSGRALHSYEQYF. The CDR3 region has the DNA TGTGCTAGTGGTTTCCCCCGTTCTAGCGGGAGGGCACTCCACTCCTACGAGCAGTACTTC. Full variable domain (rest looked up from reference TRBV12-5 and TRBJ2-7): DARVTQTPRHKVTEMGQEVTMRCQPILGHNTVFWYRQTMMQGLELLAYFRNRAPLDDSGMPKDRFSAEMPDATLATLKIQPSEPRDSAVYFCASGFPRSSGRALHSYEQYFGPGTRLTVT.

In this sample, this clonotype turned up a few times. V is TRBV6-1 and J is TRBJ2-3, with 13 positions matching TRBD2. V shed 7 bases, J shed 2 bases, and the junction held 12 bases outside the gene matches. The CDR3 totals 18 residues. Germline V lookup: CDR1 MNHNS, CDR2 SASEGT. CDR3 coding DNA: TGTGCCAGCATTCTCTCTACTAGCGGGGGGGCCCCCACAGATACGCAGTATTTT. It codes for CASILSTSGGAPTDTQYF.

The chain employs TRBV20-1 and TRBJ2-3, with TRBD2 identical over 14 bases. The ends lost 2 bases at V and 0 bases at J; junction bases unmatched: 7. The CDR3 extends over 18 amino acids. Germline-derived CDR1 and CDR2 are DFQATT and SNEGSKA (reference sequence). The CDR3 protein is CSARNPGLAGASTDTQYF. The CDR3 DNA is TGCAGTGCTAGAAACCCGGGACTAGCGGGGGCCAGCACAGATACGCAGTATTTT.

This clonotype has only a few counts. The chain links TRBV5-5 to TRBJ1-1; unclear D gene. The CDR3 loop spans 14 amino acids. Germline CDR1 and CDR2: SGHKS and YYEKEE (reference sequence). V lost 2 bases and J lost 5, with 13 bases in between. The CDR3: CASSLGSSWTEAFF. In DNA, the CDR3 is TGTGCCAGCAGCTTAGGTAGTTCTTGGACTGAAGCTTTCTTT.

This clonotype has ten or more counts. J is TRBJ1-4 and V is TRBV5-1; no definite D call. Trimming removed 2 bases from V and 8 bases from J, with 13 bases in between. Germline V gene data show CDR1 as SGHRS and CDR2 as YFSETQ. The CDR3 runs to 14 residues. CDR3 in DNA: TGCGCCAGCAGCTTCGGCAGCATTCGGGAAAAACTGTTTTTT. It is translated as CASSFGSIREKLFF.

The table lists this clonotype with many counts. The rearrangement uses TRBV7-2 and TRBJ1-1, with 7 bases matching TRBD1. Trimming cost V 5 bases and J 4 bases; bases outside gene matches: 7. Germline V gene sequence: CDR1 SGHTA, CDR2 FQGNSA. The CDR3 covers 14 residues. CDR3 nucleotides: TGTGCCAGCAGCAGACAGGGAGATGGCACTGAAGCTTTCTTT. It codes for CASSRQGDGTEAFF. Using reference TRBV7-2 and TRBJ1-1 for the parts outside the CDR3, the full variable domain is GAGVSQSPSNKVTEKGKDVELRCDPISGHTALYWYRQSLGQGLEFLIYFQGNSAPDKSGLPSDRFSAERTGGSVSTLTIQRTQQEDSAVYLCASSRQGDGTEAFFGQGTRLTVV.

This clonotype has more than one count but fewer than ten. This chain connects TRBV27 to TRBJ2-3; D might be TRBD1 (6 bases). V gave up 8 bases and J gave up 6 bases, with 24 bases separating them. The CDR3 has 16 residues. CDR1 is MNHEY, CDR2 SMNVEV, per germline (reference sequence). CDR3 sequence: CASGPGETGPRDTQYF. DNA for the CDR3: TGTGCCAGCGGACCAGGGGAGACCGGCCCTAGGGATACGCAGTATTTT.

The CDR3 loop is CASGLAPDTQYF. The CDR3 DNA reads as TGTGCCAGCGGACTAGCCCCTGATACGCAGTATTTT. This chain uses TRBV28 with TRBJ2-3; TRBD2 agrees at 8 bases. After removal of 8 bases from V and 6 bases from J, the junction contained 4 bases not matched to a gene. Germline values: CDR1 MDHEN, CDR2 SYDVKM. This CDR3 spans 12 amino acids. Supplemented by reference TRBV28 and TRBJ2-3, the full variable domain reads DVKVTQSSRYLVKRTGEKVFLECVQDMDHENMFWYRQDPGLGLRLIYFSYDVKMKEKGDIPEGYSVSREKKERFSLILESASTNQTSMYLCASGLAPDTQYFGPGTRLTVL.

This sequence joins TRBV6-1 and TRBJ2-4; no clear D. V was trimmed by 0 bases and J by 11 bases, leaving 8 bases between them. The CDR3 totals 12 residues. Germline CDR1 and CDR2: MNHNS and SASEGT. The CDR3 DNA sequence: TGTGCCAGCAGTGAAGCCCGGGCCGTTCAGTACTTC. Protein: CASSEARAVQYF.

In regard to this clonotype: This may be a read error, as it is one base from a much larger clone. The V call is TRBV28, the J call TRBJ1-2; D is unclear. This CDR3 contains 12 residues. In germline, CDR1 is MDHEN, CDR2 SYDVKM. The V end lost 6 bases, the J end lost 4 bases, and 9 bases lay between the germline ends. CDR3 amino acids: CASSYKSYGYTF. The CDR3 region has the DNA TGTGCCAGCAGCTACAAGAGCTATGGCTACACCTTC.

This clonotype showed up just a few times. The rearrangement links TRBV2 to TRBJ1-2, with unresolved D. Trimming cost V 8 bases and J 2 bases, with 15 bases left between them. Germline-derived CDR1 and CDR2 are SNHLY and FYNNEI. The CDR3 length is 14 residues. CDR3 region: CASGTVHENYGYTF. The CDR3 DNA follows: TGTGCCAGCGGTACAGTACACGAGAACTATGGCTACACCTTC.